One and the same sample provided the 27 T cell receptor beta chains below, sequenced in a study of identical twins. MiXCR, applied by TCRdb to the 5' RACE reads, yields one record per CDR3 protein. Of about 530,000 distinct CDR3 sequences listed, approximately 20% are singletons. The same data also contributed to another study, on yellow fever vaccine responses in identical twins.

The sample comprised CD4+ T cells sorted from blood. The receptors here all came from a woman aged 18-35 years in good health.

The gene calls are TRBV11-2 and TRBJ2-1; D is uncertain. CDR3 length: 12 residues. The V gene lost 5 bases and the J gene lost 6 bases, with 8 bases spanning the gap. In germline, CDR1 is SGHAT, CDR2 FQNNGV. In DNA form, the CDR3 reads TGTGCCAGCAGCGCATGGCCCAATGAGCAGTTCTTC. Amino acid sequence: CASSAWPNEQFF. Variable domain in full (rest from reference TRBV11-2 and TRBJ2-1): EAGVAQSPRYKIIEKRQSVAFWCNPISGHATLYWYQQILGQGPKLLIQFQNNGVVDDSQLPKDRFSAERLKGVDSTLKIQPAKLEDSAVYLCASSAWPNEQFFGPGTRLTVL.

The rearrangement uses TRBV12-3 or TRBV12-4 and TRBJ2-1; D remains unclear. Trimming took off 6 bases at V and 7 bases at J, with 16 bases between the two ends. CDR3 length: 14 amino acids. The chain's CDR3 is CASRPPMVRNEQFF. CDR3 nucleotide sequence: TGTGCCAGCAGACCCCCCATGGTTCGGAATGAGCAGTTCTTC.

CDR3 sequence reads: CASRTTGWNEQFF. The DNA for the CDR3 is TGTGCCAGCAGGACGACAGGGTGGAATGAGCAGTTCTTC. The chain is built from TRBV6-2 or TRBV6-3 and TRBJ2-1; 7 bases are a match to TRBD1. V gave up 6 bases and J gave up 7 bases; unmatched junction bases: 6. CDR3 length: 13 amino acids. Looked up from germline, CDR1 is MNHEY and CDR2 is SVGEGT.

The chain uses TRBV11-2 and TRBJ2-3, with TRBD1 identical over 8 bases. CDR3 size: 18 residues. The ends lost 5 bases at V and 1 base at J; junction bases unmatched: 14. Germline CDR1 and CDR2: SGHAT and FQNNGV. Here the CDR3 DNA reads TGTGCCAGCAGCCCCCGACAGGGGTTCCCGCTTGGCACAGATACGCAGTATTTT. This translates into CASSPRQGFPLGTDTQYF. The full variable domain, rest sourced from reference TRBV11-2 and TRBJ2-3, is EAGVAQSPRYKIIEKRQSVAFWCNPISGHATLYWYQQILGQGPKLLIQFQNNGVVDDSQLPKDRFSAERLKGVDSTLKIQPAKLEDSAVYLCASSPRQGFPLGTDTQYFGPGTRLTVL.

V gene TRBV7-9 combines with J gene TRBJ2-4; D is unclear. The CDR3 is 15 amino acids. V lost 1 base and J 6 bases, leaving 13 bases between the germline ends. Germline V gene sequence: CDR1 SEHNR, CDR2 FQNEAQ (reference sequence). The CDR3 loop is CASSLDRMDGNIQYF. Written as DNA, the CDR3 is TGTGCCAGCAGCTTAGATCGAATGGACGGAAACATTCAGTACTTC.

Only a few counts were recorded for this clonotype. V gene TRBV7-9 combines with J gene TRBJ2-2; no firm D call. The V end was cut by 4 bases, the J end by 4 bases, with 10 bases between. Germline CDR1 and CDR2: SEHNR and FQNEAQ (reference sequence). The CDR3 runs to 14 residues. Written as DNA, the CDR3 is TGTGCCAGCAGCTATGCCGAATCCACCGGGGAGCTGTTTTTT. The encoded protein is CASSYAESTGELFF.

The V gene is TRBV11-2, the J gene TRBJ2-1, with 12 bases that match TRBD2. V lost 5 bases to trimming and J lost 2 bases; unmatched junction nucleotides: 4. The CDR3 loop spans 16 amino acids. Germline loops: CDR1 SGHAT, CDR2 FQNNGV. For the CDR3, the DNA is TGTGCCAGCAGCGAAACTAGCGGGGGGCCCTACAATGAGCAGTTCTTC. Amino acids: CASSETSGGPYNEQFF.

In its sample, this clonotype was seen a few times. The chain uses TRBV7-8 and TRBJ2-4, with D perhaps being TRBD1 or TRBD2 (5 bases each). The germline CDR1 and CDR2 sequences are SGHVS and FQNEAQ. CDR3 size: 17 residues. Deletions cut 4 bases from V and 0 bases from J, with 16 bases between. The DNA for the CDR3 is TGTGCCAGCAGCTCGGGGACCGTCGGTCTAGCCAAAAACATTCAGTACTTC. Its translation is CASSSGTVGLAKNIQYF.

In its sample, this clonotype was seen a few times. V is TRBV20-1 and J is TRBJ2-1, with a possible D match to TRBD2 (6 bases). Germline V gives CDR1 DFQATT, CDR2 SNEGSKA (reference sequence). V was clipped by 6 bases and J by 3 bases, with 21 bases between them. This CDR3 has 16 amino acids. As DNA, the CDR3 is TGCAGTGCGCGTCTGTGGGGCGGGATGTTCTACAATGAGCAGTTCTTC. Its translation is CSARLWGGMFYNEQFF.

The chain is built from TRBV29-1 and TRBJ1-5; the D gene is possibly TRBD1 (6 bases). The CDR3 spans 17 residues. Germline V CDR1 and CDR2: SQVTM, ANQGSEA. V lost 7 bases and J 5 bases, leaving 27 bases between the germline ends. The CDR3 region is CSAGISRGANYYQPQHF. CDR3 nucleotides: TGCAGCGCCGGTATCTCGCGGGGGGCGAATTATTATCAGCCCCAGCATTTT.

Here the CDR3 reads CASSGDPSGNTIYF. In DNA, the CDR3 is TGCGCCAGCAGCGGCGATCCCTCTGGAAACACCATATATTTT. This chain connects TRBV5-1 to TRBJ1-3; no clear D gene. Looked up from germline, CDR1 is SGHRS and CDR2 is YFSETQ. V lost 4 bases and J 0 bases, leaving 8 bases between the germline ends. The CDR3 is made up of 14 amino acids.

Only one count was recorded for this clonotype. The chain recombines TRBV5-1 with TRBJ2-5; D is uncertain. V lost 3 bases, J lost 5 bases, and 8 bases lay in between. There are 12 residues in the CDR3. The germline CDR1 and CDR2 sequences are SGHRS and YFSETQ. In DNA form, the CDR3 reads TGCGCCAGCAGCTCCACAAGGGAGACCCAGTACTTC. Amino acid sequence: CASSSTRETQYF.

This chain joins TRBV11-2 and TRBJ2-2; TRBD1 agrees at 10 bases. V lost 8 bases and J lost 8; bases outside the gene matches: 14. There are 16 residues in the CDR3. Germline V lookup: CDR1 SGHAT, CDR2 FQNNGV. The CDR3 region has the DNA TGTGCCAGCTCTTCGGGGAGACAGGGGGCGGGTGGGGAGCTGTTTTTT. Translation gives CASSSGRQGAGGELFF.

This chain uses TRBV6-1 with TRBJ2-3, with 8 bases lining up with TRBD2. Germline CDR1 reads MNHNS; CDR2 reads SASEGT. With 6 bases clipped from V and 3 bases from J, the junction kept 8 bases outside the gene matches. CDR3 size: 15 residues. The CDR3 DNA reads as TGTGCCAGCAGGCGAGCGGGAGTTGGTACAGATACGCAGTATTTT. It specifies CASRRAGVGTDTQYF.

This chain links TRBV10-3 with TRBJ2-5; 13 nucleotides match TRBD2. V dropped 4 bases and J dropped 2; count of bases not matched to a gene: 7. The CDR3 runs 17 residues. Germline loops: CDR1 ENHRY, CDR2 SYGVKD. The CDR3 coding sequence is TGTGCCATCAGTGGAGGGACTAGCGGGACCGAACAAGAGACCCAGTACTTC. It yields the protein CAISGGTSGTEQETQYF.

The CDR3 here is CASSRSREETQYF. The CDR3, as DNA: TGTGCCAGCAGCCGTTCCAGGGAAGAGACCCAGTACTTC. This chain links TRBV4-2 with TRBJ2-5; D might be TRBD1 (5 bases). V shed 4 bases and J shed 3 bases, with 9 bases lying between them. Germline values: CDR1 LGHNA, CDR2 YNFKEQ. There are 13 residues in the CDR3.

The rearrangement joins TRBV28 to TRBJ2-3, with 8 positions matching TRBD2. V gave up 3 bases and J gave up 1 base; unmatched junction bases: 3. Germline CDR1 is MDHEN and CDR2 is SYDVKM. The CDR3 runs to 15 residues. The CDR3 DNA follows: TGTGCCAGCAGTTTCCACGGGAGGGGCACAGATACGCAGTATTTT. It encodes CASSFHGRGTDTQYF.

Only a few counts were recorded for this clonotype. The chain is built from TRBV12-5 and TRBJ1-3, with D uncertain. Looked up from germline, CDR1 is LGHNT and CDR2 is FRNRAP. Deletions cut 7 bases from V and 1 base from J, with 26 bases between. The CDR3 extends over 19 amino acids. The DNA for the CDR3 is TGTGCTAGTGCTCCGATGAGGGAGACCTTCCGCTTATCTGGAAACACCATATATTTT. Protein: CASAPMRETFRLSGNTIYF.

This clonotype was counted between two and nine times. V usage is TRBV6-5 and J usage is TRBJ2-7, with D possibly TRBD2 on 7 matching bases. V lost 0 bases, J lost 0 bases, and 12 bases lay in between. Germline lookup yields CDR1 MNHEY and CDR2 SVGAGI. This CDR3 region has 16 residues. CDR3 in amino acids: CASSYSLGGPSYEQYV. CDR3 bases: TGTGCCAGCAGTTACTCGCTCGGGGGGCCCTCCTACGAGCAGTACGTC.

There are a few counts of this clonotype. The rearrangement uses TRBV4-1 and TRBJ2-1; 7 bases match TRBD2. V gave up 2 bases and J gave up 2 bases; unmatched junction bases: 9. CDR1 and CDR2 from the germline V gene are MGHRA and YSYEKL. The CDR3 extends over 17 amino acids. The CDR3 nucleotides are TGCGCCAGCAGCCAATCGCTAGCGGTTTTGACCTACAATGAGCAGTTCTTC. Protein product: CASSQSLAVLTYNEQFF.

J is TRBJ2-1 and V is TRBV5-1, with TRBD1 matching 7 bases. Germline loops: CDR1 SGHRS, CDR2 YFSETQ. The CDR3 spans 14 residues. Losses at the gene ends were 5 bases for V and 3 bases for J; bases not matched to a gene: 5. Written as DNA, the CDR3 is TGCGCCAGCAGAACCGGGACAGACTACAATGAGCAGTTCTTC. Amino acids: CASRTGTDYNEQFF.

V and J are TRBV11-2 and TRBJ1-1, with D perhaps TRBD1 (5 bases). Trimming shortened V by 1 base and J by 5 bases, and 11 bases separated the two germline ends. From germline, CDR1 is SGHAT and CDR2 FQNNGV. The CDR3 is made up of 14 amino acids. CDR3 residues: CASSLGGGPTEAFF. The CDR3 coding sequence is TGTGCCAGCAGCTTAGGGGGGGGACCGACTGAAGCTTTCTTT.

This clonotype has a count of ten or more. The chain joins TRBV12-3 or TRBV12-4 to TRBJ2-2; D gene uncertain. The V end lost 6 bases, the J end lost 4 bases, and 6 bases lay between the germline ends. The CDR3 has 12 amino acids. CDR3 nucleotide sequence: TGTGCCAGCAGCTTTGGCACCGGGGAGCTGTTTTTT. It is translated as CASSFGTGELFF.

The V call is TRBV20-1, the J call TRBJ2-3, with TRBD2 as a possible D gene (5 bases). Between the trimmed V and J ends, which lost 3 bases and 2 bases, there was a span of 15 bases. The CDR3 is 15 amino acids. CDR1 DFQATT and CDR2 SNEGSKA come from the germline V gene (reference sequence). CDR3 in amino acids: CSARDASRVTDTQYF. The CDR3 DNA reads as TGCAGTGCTAGGGATGCCTCGCGGGTCACAGATACGCAGTATTTT.

This clonotype came up a few times. The chain is built from TRBV11-2 and TRBJ2-7; maybe TRBD2 (5 bases). This CDR3 is 13 amino acids long. CDR1 is SGHAT, CDR2 FQNNGV, per germline. V was cut by 1 base and J by 7 bases, with 11 bases left in between. As DNA, the CDR3 is TGTGCCAGCAGCTTAGTCCTAGCCGGGGAGCAGTACGTC. It is translated as CASSLVLAGEQYV.

The V gene is TRBV6-5, the J gene TRBJ1-1; D remains ambiguous. V was shortened by 0 bases and J by 7 bases, with 12 bases between the two germline ends. Germline V gene lookup returns CDR1 MNHEY and CDR2 SVGAGI. The CDR3 loop spans 14 amino acids. The CDR3 is CASSYSLFSVEAFF. DNA of the CDR3: TGTGCCAGCAGTTACTCACTCTTTTCAGTTGAAGCTTTCTTT.

V gene TRBV4-1 combines with J gene TRBJ2-2; the match to TRBD2 covers 15 bases. CDR1 and CDR2 (germline): MGHRA, YSYEKL. The CDR3 consists of 22 residues. The V gene end was trimmed by 4 bases and the J gene end by 0 bases; junction bases not matched to a gene: 15. CDR3 amino acids: CASSRGLAGGPGAGANTGELFF. DNA of the CDR3: TGCGCCAGCAGCCGAGGACTAGCGGGAGGGCCAGGGGCAGGGGCGAACACCGGGGAGCTGTTTTTT.